This T cell receptor (beta chain) was sequenced during a study of blood T cell repertoires in COVID-19. About the study: Samples of COVID-19 (acute and convalescent) were obtained from the United States, Italy and Spain. PBMCs, B-cell-depleted T cells, or T cells provided the cDNA or gDNA that made up the material.

Study processing details: By means of reference gene primer amplification, nucleated cell counts were estimated. Produced via immunoSEQ multiplex PCR; TCRdb's table is partial and in-frame only. V and J calls and clone size are those listed in that table; D and trimming were worked out from the DNA. Among roughly 68,000 clones listed, roughly nine tenths were seen once. The sequencing sample was made of peripheral blood. The TCR was taken from a woman aged 50 to 60 with active COVID-19.

CDR3 amino acids: CASSPWGTSGSRETQYF. The CDR3 nucleotides are TGTGCCAGCAGCCCCTGGGGTACTAGCGGGAGTCGGGAGACCCAGTACTTC. This chain joins TRBV3-1 (or the pseudogene TRBV3-2) and TRBJ2-5; TRBD2 matches at 11 bases. Germline trimming cut 4 bases from V and 5 bases from J; bases unmatched to any gene: 12. The CDR3 contains 17 residues. The V gene's germline CDR1 is LGHDT and CDR2 YNNKEL (reference sequence).